These 17 T cell receptor beta chains share one sample of origin, sequenced in a study of T cell repertoires in cytomegalovirus infection. TCRdb independently ran MiXCR on the reads; one entry per CDR3 protein. The profile shows more than 500,000 distinct CDR3 sequences, more than 15% of them singletons. Sequencing was carried out using CD8+ T cells from PBMCs. The receptors come from a human donor in good health (CMV status not recorded). Some clones in this sample may be carry-over from other donors' samples.

This clonotype was seen ten or more times. This chain uses TRBV27 with TRBJ1-1, with D unclear. CDR1 is MNHEY and CDR2 is SMNVEV in the germline V gene (reference sequence). Trimming left V 9 bases short and J 1 base short, with 9 bases between. This CDR3 comprises 12 residues. CDR3 protein: CASWMANTEAFF. Written as DNA, the CDR3 is TGTGCCAGTTGGATGGCGAACACTGAAGCTTTCTTT.

This clonotype was found a few times. The chain carries TRBV19 and TRBJ1-5; D not certain. CDR3 size: 14 residues. With 5 bases removed from V and 9 bases from J, the gap between germline ends came to 17 bases. Germline lookup yields CDR1 LNHDA and CDR2 SQIVND (reference sequence). CDR3 sequence: CASSLGLGGWPQHF. As DNA, the CDR3 is TGTGCCAGTAGTCTCGGCCTTGGCGGGTGGCCCCAGCATTTT.

The rearrangement joins TRBV4-1 to TRBJ1-5; maybe TRBD1 (5 bases). V shed 4 bases and J shed 0 bases, with 13 bases lying between them. The CDR3 extends over 16 amino acids. Per germline, CDR1 MGHRA and CDR2 YSYEKL. The CDR3 reads CASSPSPTDSNQPQHF. In nucleotides, the CDR3 is TGCGCCAGCAGCCCTAGCCCGACAGATAGCAATCAGCCCCAGCATTTT.

This clonotype was seen repeatedly, ten times or more. This chain's CDR3 is CASSEVGDLFYEQYF. The CDR3 DNA follows: TGTGCCAGCAGTGAAGTGGGGGATCTATTCTACGAGCAGTACTTC. The V call is TRBV6-1, the J call TRBJ2-7, with D possibly being TRBD1 or TRBD2 (5 bases each). CDR1 is MNHNS, CDR2 SASEGT, per germline. The CDR3 covers 15 residues. Trimming shortened V by 1 base and J by 3 bases, and 13 bases separated the two germline ends.

This clonotype appeared many times. This chain joins TRBV6-5 and TRBJ2-4; TRBD1 might be the D (5 bases). CDR3 length: 14 amino acids. With 4 bases removed from V and 0 bases from J, the gap between germline ends came to 7 bases. Germline CDR1 and CDR2: MNHEY and SVGAGI. The CDR3 loop reads CASSSRGAKNIQYF. Written as DNA, the CDR3 is TGTGCCAGCAGTTCAAGGGGAGCCAAAAACATTCAGTACTTC.

This clonotype was found many times. This rearrangement joins TRBV7-8 to TRBJ2-7; 10 bases align to TRBD2. Germline-derived CDR1 and CDR2 are SGHVS and FQNEAQ. The length of the CDR3 is 19 residues. The V segment lost 3 bases and the J segment 5 bases; nucleotides outside the gene matches: 19. CDR3 nucleotides: TGTGCCAGCAGCTTGCCCCCGATGTTAGCGGGAGGTCTTTATAACGAGCAGTACTTC. As protein: CASSLPPMLAGGLYNEQYF. Full variable domain (remainder filled in from reference TRBV7-8 and TRBJ2-7): GAGVSQSPRYKVAKRGQDVALRCDPISGHVSLFWYQQALGQGPEFLTYFQNEAQLDKSGLPSDRFFAERPEGSVSTLKIQRTQQEDSAVYLCASSLPPMLAGGLYNEQYFGPGTRLTVT.

In its sample, this clonotype was seen once. V gene TRBV7-8 combines with J gene TRBJ2-1, with D possibly being TRBD1 or TRBD2 (5 bases each). The CDR3 has 16 residues. Germline CDR1 SGHVS, CDR2 FQNEAQ. The germline V and J ends were trimmed by 1 base and 13 bases, with 23 bases remaining between them. The CDR3 nucleotides read TGTGCCAGCAGCTTAGTGAGGGACGGGGTAGGAGGTGATCAGTTCTTC. It specifies CASSLVRDGVGGDQFF.

The sample holds many counts of this clonotype. One end of the junction does not line up with germline, which may come from a read error. The chain recombines TRBV5-6 with TRBJ1-5, with D tentatively TRBD1 (6 bases). Germline V gene lookup returns CDR1 SGHDT and CDR2 YYEEEE. This CDR3 contains 13 residues. The CDR3 DNA sequence: TGTGCCAGCAGTTTGGGGGGCGATCAGCCCCAGCATTTT. It codes for CASSLGGDQPQHF.

This chain joins TRBV5-6 and TRBJ2-3; D is uncertain. V was pared by 6 bases and J by 0 bases, with 14 bases between. The V gene's germline CDR1 is SGHDT and CDR2 YYEEEE. This CDR3 contains 15 residues. The CDR3 bases are TGTGCCAGCACCCTCCGGGTGACTAGCACAGATACGCAGTATTTT. Protein product: CASTLRVTSTDTQYF.

This clonotype has ten or more counts. The genes are TRBV24-1 and TRBJ2-7, with D perhaps TRBD1 (6 bases). This CDR3 has 14 residues. Trimming removed 4 bases at V and 2 bases at J, with 11 bases between. Germline V CDR1 and CDR2: KGHDR, SFDVKD. CDR3 residues: CATSETGTPYEQYF. The DNA for the CDR3 is TGTGCCACCAGTGAAACCGGGACACCCTACGAGCAGTACTTC.

In this sample, this clonotype turned up many times. The chain joins TRBV7-9 to TRBJ1-5; D is possibly TRBD1 (5 bases). The CDR3 is made up of 15 amino acids. Looked up from germline, CDR1 is SEHNR and CDR2 is FQNEAQ (reference sequence). The V end was cut by 5 bases, the J end by 2 bases, with 13 bases between. CDR3 sequence reads: CASSGGGEGNQPQHF. The DNA for the CDR3 is TGTGCCAGCAGCGGCGGGGGGGAGGGCAATCAGCCCCAGCATTTT.

This clonotype appeared once. This clone may be a read error of a much larger clone one base away. The gene calls are TRBV2 and TRBJ2-1, with TRBD2 as a possible D gene (6 bases). Trimming pared 8 bases from V and 7 bases from J, leaving 15 bases between. This CDR3 is 13 amino acids long. Germline assignment: CDR1 SNHLY and CDR2 FYNNEI. The CDR3 DNA sequence: TGTGCCAGCTGGGCGGCGGGGCCGAATGAGCAGTTCTTC. It yields the protein CASWAAGPNEQFF.

At least ten counts were recorded for this clonotype. This chain joins TRBV7-2 and TRBJ1-3; D gene uncertain. CDR3 length: 16 residues. The germline V gene has CDR1 SGHTA and CDR2 FQGNSA. The ends were cut back, 1 base at V and 4 bases at J, with 14 bases in the middle. CDR3 region: CASSLVFGSQGNTIYF. The CDR3 coding sequence is TGTGCCAGCAGCTTAGTGTTTGGGTCTCAGGGAAACACCATATATTTT.

The V gene is TRBV6-5, the J gene TRBJ1-4; D call uncertain. Per germline, CDR1 MNHEY and CDR2 SVGAGI. This CDR3 has 15 amino acids. V lost 0 bases, J lost 7 bases, and 12 bases lay in between. The CDR3 loop is CASSYSRGFGEKLFF. The CDR3 nucleotides read TGTGCCAGCAGTTACTCAAGAGGGTTTGGTGAAAAACTGTTTTTT.

This clonotype was detected only a few times. The V call is TRBV7-8, the J call TRBJ2-7; TRBD1 aligns across 7 bases. The J segment lost 3 bases and the V segment lost 3 bases, leaving 8 bases of the junction unmatched. Germline CDR1 and CDR2: SGHVS and FQNEAQ. This CDR3 region has 15 residues. Here the CDR3 DNA reads TGTGCCAGCAGCTTGCAGGGGACAGTGGACTACGAGCAGTACTTC. Its protein product is CASSLQGTVDYEQYF. The entire variable domain, with the rest obtained from reference TRBV7-8 and TRBJ2-7, is as follows: GAGVSQSPRYKVAKRGQDVALRCDPISGHVSLFWYQQALGQGPEFLTYFQNEAQLDKSGLPSDRFFAERPEGSVSTLKIQRTQQEDSAVYLCASSLQGTVDYEQYFGPGTRLTVT.

The rearrangement joins TRBV2 to TRBJ2-7; D is ambiguous. The V gene lost 8 bases and the J gene lost 3 bases, with 8 bases spanning the gap. Per the germline V gene, CDR1 is SNHLY and CDR2 is FYNNEI. There are 11 residues in the CDR3. The CDR3 DNA reads TGTGCCAGCGGCAGCTACTACGAGCAGTACTTC. This sequence encodes CASGSYYEQYF.

This clonotype was seen ten or more times. The V call is TRBV7-9, the J call TRBJ2-5; the D gene could be TRBD1 or TRBD2 (5 bases each). Germline CDR1 is SEHNR and CDR2 is FQNEAQ (reference sequence). Trimming took off 4 bases at V and 2 bases at J, with 20 bases between the two ends. This CDR3 has 17 amino acids. This CDR3 is CASSSPGDHDLQETQYF. The CDR3 region has the DNA TGTGCCAGCAGCTCCCCTGGGGACCATGACCTTCAAGAGACCCAGTACTTC. The variable domain in full, completed from reference TRBV7-9 and TRBJ2-5, reads DTGVSQNPRHKITKRGQNVTFRCDPISEHNRLYWYRQTLGQGPEFLTYFQNEAQLEKSRLLSDRFSAERPKGSFSTLEIQRTEQGDSAMYLCASSSPGDHDLQETQYFGPGTRLLVL.